The 27 T cell receptor beta chains below all came from one sample that was sequenced in a study of type 1 regulatory T cells. TCRdb analysed the reads with MiXCR anew, one entry per CDR3 protein. Seen here are about 59,000 distinct CDR3 sequences, 60% to 65% observed once, and the top ten hold around 1.9%. These receptors are not linked to any known antigen. The material sequenced was cultured non-Tr1 T cells, either the whole culture or a sorted T cell fraction (not recorded which). Receptor source: a human donor in good health.

V usage is TRBV11-1 and J usage is TRBJ2-1; D not resolved. V lost 5 bases and J 5 bases, leaving 16 bases between the germline ends. This CDR3 spans 15 amino acids. The V gene's germline CDR1 is SGHAT and CDR2 FQDESV (reference sequence). Here the CDR3 DNA reads TGTGCCAGCAGCACGATCCTTTACAGTAACAATGAGCAGTTCTTC. Amino acids: CASSTILYSNNEQFF.

Note on this clonotype: A read error may produce the germline difference seen at one junction end. V gene TRBV5-1 combines with J gene TRBJ2-1; D call uncertain. Germline CDR1 is SGHRS and CDR2 is YFSETQ. The CDR3 totals 15 residues. CDR3 in DNA: TGCGCCAGCAGCTTGACGCTTAGCTCCTACAATAAGCAGTTCTTC. It encodes CASSLTLSSYNKQFF.

This clonotype was observed a handful of times. The chain is built from TRBV3-1 and TRBJ2-2, with D perhaps TRBD2 (5 bases). Germline V gives CDR1 LGHDT, CDR2 YNNKEL (reference sequence). V was shortened by 0 bases and J by 4 bases, with 15 bases between the two germline ends. CDR3 length equals 17 residues. The chain's CDR3 is CASSQEIGRVSTGELFF. CDR3 DNA: TGTGCCAGCAGCCAAGAAATCGGGCGGGTTAGCACCGGGGAGCTGTTTTTT.

V is TRBV10-3 and J is TRBJ2-1; the match to TRBD2 covers 15 bases. The germline V gene encodes CDR1 ENHRY and CDR2 SYGVKD. The trim removed 2 bases at V and 12 bases at J, leaving 5 bases unmatched. This CDR3 is built from 15 residues. The CDR3 bases are TGTGCCATCAGTGAGGGGACTAGCGGGAGGAAGGGGCAGTTCTTC. Translating it yields CAISEGTSGRKGQFF.

The sample holds one count of this clonotype. The rearrangement links TRBV11-2 to TRBJ2-7, with TRBD1 identical over 7 bases. Trimming cost V 5 bases and J 5 bases; bases outside gene matches: 6. This CDR3 spans 13 amino acids. The germline V gene encodes CDR1 SGHAT and CDR2 FQNNGV. The CDR3 sequence is CASSPQTGNEQYF. The CDR3 DNA reads as TGTGCCAGCAGCCCTCAGACAGGGAACGAGCAGTACTTC. The whole variable domain, filled in from reference TRBV11-2 and TRBJ2-7, reads EAGVAQSPRYKIIEKRQSVAFWCNPISGHATLYWYQQILGQGPKLLIQFQNNGVVDDSQLPKDRFSAERLKGVDSTLKIQPAKLEDSAVYLCASSPQTGNEQYFGPGTRLTVT.

The V gene is TRBV3-2, the J gene TRBJ1-2; the table names TRBD1, a call not compared with the DNA. TRBV3-2 is classified as a pseudogene. This CDR3 is 16 amino acids long. The CDR3 DNA reads TGTGCCAGCAGCCAATCAGGGGGGCGGCCGATCTATGGCTACACCTTC. This codes for CASSQSGGRPIYGYTF.

The chain employs TRBV5-1 and TRBJ2-5; 8 bases fit TRBD1. Germline V gives CDR1 SGHRS, CDR2 YFSETQ. There are 15 residues in the CDR3. V gave up 3 bases and J gave up 2 bases; unmatched junction bases: 6. The CDR3, as DNA: TGCGCCAGCAGCTCCGGGACAGGCCTACAAGAGACCCAGTACTTC. Its protein is CASSSGTGLQETQYF.

V is TRBV9 and J is TRBJ1-1; a possible D gene is TRBD1 (6 bases). CDR1 and CDR2 from the germline V gene are SGDLS and YYNGEE. The CDR3 has 15 amino acids. The ends were cut back, 2 bases at V and 5 bases at J, with 16 bases in the middle. CDR3 nucleotides: TGTGCCAGCAGCGTTGGGGGCCGTTGGACGACTGAAGCTTTCTTT. Translation gives CASSVGGRWTTEAFF.

CDR3 loop: CASSSPPRQPQHF. CDR3 DNA sequence: TGTGCCAGCAGTTCCCCCCCCCGACAGCCCCAGCATTTT. This chain links TRBV28 with TRBJ1-5; D is unclear. Germline V lookup: CDR1 MDHEN, CDR2 SYDVKM. Trimming removed 4 bases from V and 7 bases from J, with 11 bases in between. This CDR3 contains 13 residues. Looking up the rest from reference TRBV28 and TRBJ1-5 gives the full variable domain: DVKVTQSSRYLVKRTGEKVFLECVQDMDHENMFWYRQDPGLGLRLIYFSYDVKMKEKGDIPEGYSVSREKKERFSLILESASTNQTSMYLCASSSPPRQPQHFGDGTRLSIL.

J is TRBJ2-7 and V is TRBV15, with TRBD2 matching over 7 bases. V was clipped by 5 bases and J by 2 bases; unmatched bases: 12. Per germline, CDR1 LNHNV and CDR2 YYDKDF (reference sequence). This CDR3 is 16 amino acids long. For the CDR3, the DNA is TGTGCCACCAGCTCCTCGTTCGTGGGAGGGCCCTACGAGCAGTACTTC. It translates to CATSSSFVGGPYEQYF.

The rearrangement uses TRBV20-1 and TRBJ1-5; D unresolved. The germline V gene encodes CDR1 DFQATT and CDR2 SNEGSKA (reference sequence). Between the trimmed V and J ends, which lost 1 base and 0 bases, there was a span of 10 bases. This CDR3 has 15 residues. CDR3 sequence: CSARARLNSNQPQHF. The DNA of the CDR3 is TGCAGTGCTAGAGCCCGCCTCAATAGCAATCAGCCCCAGCATTTT.

Concerning this clonotype: Germline is not matched at one junction end, which may reflect a read error. The chain carries TRBV12-3 or TRBV12-4 and TRBJ2-2, with D uncertain. CDR3 length equals 12 residues. CDR3 in DNA: TGTGCCAGCAGCCTAGACACCGAGGAGCTGTTTTTT. Amino acids: CASSLDTEELFF.

The CDR3 protein is CASSQGGKGRGTDTQYF. The DNA of the CDR3 is TGTGCCAGCAGCCAAGGAGGGAAGGGCCGAGGCACAGATACGCAGTATTTT. The chain joins TRBV4-2 to TRBJ2-3, with D possibly matching TRBD2 (5 bases). This CDR3 comprises 17 residues. CDR1 and CDR2 from the germline V gene are LGHNA and YNFKEQ. Between the trimmed V and J ends, which lost 1 base and 1 base, there was a span of 15 bases.

On this clonotype: As the CDR3 is not closed by the conserved phenylalanine or tryptophan, this likely results from a read error. V usage is TRBV20-1 and J usage is TRBJ1-5, with a tentative D call TRBD1 (5 bases). V lost 0 bases, J lost 4 bases, and 13 bases lay in between. Germline-derived CDR1 and CDR2 are DFQATT and SNEGSKA (reference sequence). The CDR3 is 15 amino acids. The CDR3 DNA reads as TGCAGTGCTAGAGATCGAGGGACCCCAAATCAGCCCCAGCATTCT. This translates into CSARDRGTPNQPQHS.

This clonotype was detected only a few times. V and J are TRBV12-3 or TRBV12-4 and TRBJ2-7; D gene ambiguous. The CDR3 has 14 residues. V gave up 7 bases and J gave up 7 bases, with 20 bases separating them. DNA for the CDR3: TGTGCCAGCACCCACTCCGGCTCCTCACGGGAGCAGTACTTC. Translation gives CASTHSGSSREQYF.

This chain links TRBV5-4 with TRBJ2-1, with no clear D. The germline gives CDR1 SGHNT, CDR2 YYREEE (reference sequence). V was pared by 0 bases and J by 0 bases, with 7 bases between. This CDR3 contains 15 residues. CDR3 protein: CASSLGRSSYNEQFF. In DNA form, the CDR3 reads TGTGCCAGCAGCTTGGGTAGAAGCTCCTACAATGAGCAGTTCTTC.

V gene TRBV10-3 combines with J gene TRBJ2-7; 11 bases fit TRBD2. The CDR3 extends over 16 amino acids. Germline trimming cut 3 bases from V and 3 bases from J; bases unmatched to any gene: 7. The germline V gene has CDR1 ENHRY and CDR2 SYGVKD. For the CDR3, the DNA is TGTGCCATCAGTGACCCCTTTACTAGCGGGAGCTACGAGCAGTACTTC. Translating it yields CAISDPFTSGSYEQYF.

This clonotype was observed a handful of times. The chain combines TRBV11-2 with TRBJ2-1; 9 positions match TRBD2. This CDR3 is built from 15 residues. CDR1 and CDR2 from the germline V gene are SGHAT and FQNNGV. V lost 2 bases and J lost 10; bases outside the gene matches: 9. CDR3 coding DNA: TGTGCCAGCAGCTTATATTCTAGCGGGATGGGCGAGCAGTTCTTC. This sequence encodes CASSLYSSGMGEQFF.

The chain links TRBV3-1 to TRBJ2-3; D uncertain. This CDR3 region has 14 residues. The germline V gene encodes CDR1 LGHDT and CDR2 YNNKEL (reference sequence). The V gene lost 3 bases and the J gene lost 2 bases, with 9 bases spanning the gap. The chain's CDR3 is CASSQSQITDTQYF. The CDR3 DNA reads TGTGCCAGCAGCCAGAGCCAGATCACAGATACGCAGTATTTT.

The V gene is TRBV3-1, the J gene TRBJ1-2; TRBD1 matches 7 bases. The CDR3 loop spans 13 amino acids. Germline trimming cut 5 bases from V and 4 bases from J; bases unmatched to any gene: 4. CDR1 is LGHDT and CDR2 is YNNKEL in the germline V gene (reference sequence). CDR3 loop: CASSDWDSYGYTF. CDR3 DNA sequence: TGTGCCAGCAGCGACTGGGACAGCTATGGCTACACCTTC.

The V and J genes are TRBV7-2 and TRBJ2-3; 13 bases map to TRBD2. The CDR3 loop spans 19 amino acids. V lost 5 bases and J lost 4; bases outside the gene matches: 15. Germline CDR1 is SGHTA and CDR2 is FQGNSA. The CDR3 DNA is TGTGCCAGCAGCCTCCAACCGGGACTAGCGGGACGCGAGGCAGATACGCAGTATTTT. Translating gives CASSLQPGLAGREADTQYF.

The rearrangement links TRBV5-1 to TRBJ2-1, with D perhaps matching TRBD2 (5 bases). Germline CDR1 is SGHRS and CDR2 is YFSETQ. V was pared by 4 bases and J by 2 bases, with 10 bases between. CDR3 length: 14 amino acids. The CDR3 sequence is CASSQSGPYNEQFF. CDR3 DNA sequence: TGCGCCAGCAGCCAAAGCGGACCCTACAATGAGCAGTTCTTC.

There are a few counts of this clonotype. The chain is built from TRBV28 and TRBJ1-6; D call uncertain. Per the germline V gene, CDR1 is MDHEN and CDR2 is SYDVKM. The CDR3 covers 15 residues. Trimming took 5 bases from V and 4 from J, leaving 12 bases between them. CDR3 sequence: CASSLDALYNSPLHF. DNA of the CDR3: TGTGCCAGCAGTCTTGACGCGCTTTATAATTCACCCCTCCACTTT.

This sequence joins TRBV20-1 and TRBJ2-3; tentative D call: TRBD1 (6 bases). The germline V gene encodes CDR1 DFQATT and CDR2 SNEGSKA (reference sequence). This CDR3 comprises 13 residues. Trimming left V 5 bases short and J 4 bases short, with 13 bases between. This chain's CDR3 is CSAGQGLPDTQYF. In nucleotides, the CDR3 is TGCAGTGCTGGCCAGGGGTTGCCAGATACGCAGTATTTT.

This rearrangement joins TRBV11-1 to TRBJ2-1; D call uncertain. CDR3 length equals 14 residues. Germline V CDR1 and CDR2: SGHAT, FQDESV (reference sequence). The V gene lost 4 bases and the J gene lost 0 bases, with 7 bases spanning the gap. The CDR3 DNA sequence: TGTGCCAGCAGCTCGGCGGACTCCTACAATGAGCAGTTCTTC. Its translation: CASSSADSYNEQFF. Variable domain in full (rest from reference TRBV11-1 and TRBJ2-1): EAEVAQSPRYKITEKSQAVAFWCDPISGHATLYWYRQILGQGPELLVQFQDESVVDDSQLPKDRFSAERLKGVDSTLKIQPAELGDSAMYLCASSSADSYNEQFFGPGTRLTVL.

This clonotype was recorded a few times. The chain combines TRBV20-1 with TRBJ1-5; D ambiguous. The CDR3 spans 13 residues. V lost 5 bases and J lost 4, with 12 bases in between. Germline CDR1 and CDR2: DFQATT and SNEGSKA (reference sequence). CDR3 sequence: CSAHSGSNQPQHF. CDR3 in DNA: TGCAGTGCTCACTCCGGGAGTAATCAGCCCCAGCATTTT.

This clonotype was observed a handful of times. This sequence joins TRBV12-5 and TRBJ1-4; possible D gene TRBD1, 6 bases. This CDR3 has 15 amino acids. Trimming left V 2 bases short and J 7 bases short, with 14 bases between. Per the germline V gene, CDR1 is LGHNT and CDR2 is FRNRAP. Here the CDR3 reads CASGLFDQGLEKLFF. Here the CDR3 DNA reads TGTGCTAGTGGTTTGTTCGACCAGGGGCTTGAAAAACTGTTTTTT. The complete variable domain, with remaining parts taken from reference TRBV12-5 and TRBJ1-4, reads DARVTQTPRHKVTEMGQEVTMRCQPILGHNTVFWYRQTMMQGLELLAYFRNRAPLDDSGMPKDRFSAEMPDATLATLKIQPSEPRDSAVYFCASGLFDQGLEKLFFGSGTQLSVL.